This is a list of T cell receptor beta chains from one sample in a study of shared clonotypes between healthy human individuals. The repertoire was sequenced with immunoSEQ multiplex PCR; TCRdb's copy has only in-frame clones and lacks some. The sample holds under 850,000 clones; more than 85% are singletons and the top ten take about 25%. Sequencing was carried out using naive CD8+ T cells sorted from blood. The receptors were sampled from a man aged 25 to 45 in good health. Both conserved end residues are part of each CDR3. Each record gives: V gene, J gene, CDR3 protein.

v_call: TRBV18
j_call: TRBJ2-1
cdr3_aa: CASSLAAGSYNEQFF

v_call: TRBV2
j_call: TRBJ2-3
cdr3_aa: CASNEGTISTDTQYF

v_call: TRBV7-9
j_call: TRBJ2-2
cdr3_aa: CASSTDLTSGSSPGELFF

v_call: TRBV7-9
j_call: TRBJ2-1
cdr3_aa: CASSPRTSGGSSYNEQFF

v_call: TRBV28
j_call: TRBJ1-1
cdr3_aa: CASSPLLAGTEAFF

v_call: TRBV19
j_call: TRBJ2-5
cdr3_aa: CASSTMNSGETQYF

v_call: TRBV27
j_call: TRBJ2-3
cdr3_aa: CASSLVRAGNTDTQYF

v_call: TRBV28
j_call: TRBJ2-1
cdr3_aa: CASSFQGAWQFF

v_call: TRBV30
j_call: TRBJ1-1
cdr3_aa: CAWLYVGGEAFF

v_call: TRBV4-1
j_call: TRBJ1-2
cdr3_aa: CASSQGAGVRQDPDYGYTF

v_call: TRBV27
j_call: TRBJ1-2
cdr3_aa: CASGTGTGVAGYTF

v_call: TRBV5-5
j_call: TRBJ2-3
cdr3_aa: CASSSGPFTDTQYF

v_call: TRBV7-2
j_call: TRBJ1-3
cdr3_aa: CASRTPGTTIYF

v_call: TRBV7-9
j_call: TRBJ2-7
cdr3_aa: CASSDQGAGVGEQYF

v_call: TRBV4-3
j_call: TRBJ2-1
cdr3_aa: CASSQDYPTTGDEQFF

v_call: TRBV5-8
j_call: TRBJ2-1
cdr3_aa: CASSLTAAGYGNEQFF

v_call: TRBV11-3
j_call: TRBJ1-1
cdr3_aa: CASSPRMNTEAFF